A selection of T cell receptor beta chains follows, all from one sample in a study of Ad26.COV2.S vaccination and SARS-CoV-2 variants. Repertoires were generated with immunoSEQ multiplex PCR, while TCRdb's copy carries only in-frame clones and drops some. The profile shows 350,000 to 400,000 clones, approximately 89% of them singletons. Material: peripheral blood, obtained in a trial of Ad26.COV2.S vaccine versus placebo. These receptors were collected from a person aged 18 to 65 who received the Ad26.COV2.S COVID-19 vaccine or a placebo. Each CDR3 is given with its conserved first and last residue. D genes are given only for firm matches.

NA	TRBJ2-7	TRBV5-5	CASSLGFEQYF	TGTGCCAGCAGCTTGGGTTTCGAGCAGTACTTC
NA	TRBJ2-5	TRBV9	CASSVAGETQYF	TGTGCCAGCAGCGTAGCTGGAGAGACCCAGTACTTC
NA	TRBJ1-2	TRBV19	CAKRGGRRGYGYTF	TGTGCCAAACGGGGGGGGCGAAGGGGCTATGGCTACACCTTC
NA	TRBJ1-1	TRBV10-3	CAISEVNTEAFF	TGTGCCATCAGTGAGGTGAACACTGAAGCTTTCTTT
TRBD2	TRBJ2-2	TRBV7-3	CASSATGTTTGELFF	TGTGCCAGCAGCGCCACCGGGACTACCACCGGGGAGCTGTTTTTT
NA	TRBJ1-4	TRBV11-3	CASRGGANEKLFF	TGTGCCAGCAGGGGAGGAGCTAATGAAAAACTGTTTTTT
NA	TRBJ1-4	TRBV28	CASMGLGRNEKLFF	TGTGCCAGCATGGGGTTGGGCCGTAATGAAAAACTGTTTTTT
TRBD2	TRBJ2-3	TRBV10-3	CAIKGTSGRSSDTQYF	TGTGCCATCAAAGGGACTAGCGGGAGATCGTCGGATACGCAGTATTTT
TRBD1	TRBJ2-1	TRBV2	CASSDGTAPYNEQFF	TGTGCCAGCAGTGACGGGACAGCCCCCTACAATGAGCAGTTCTTC
NA	TRBJ2-1	TRBV9	CASSVAERRMNNEQFF	TGTGCCAGCAGCGTAGCTGAGAGACGGATGAACAATGAGCAGTTCTTC
NA	TRBJ2-1	TRBV20-1	CSAGEFKQFF	TGCAGTGCTGGGGAGTTTAAGCAGTTCTTC
TRBD1	TRBJ1-5	TRBV19	CASSIQGARAQPQHF	TGTGCCAGTAGTATACAGGGGGCACGCGCTCAGCCCCAGCATTTT
NA	TRBJ2-3	TRBV2	CASSEGTHVRTQYF	TGTGCCAGCAGTGAAGGGACCCATGTGAGGACGCAGTATTTT
NA	TRBJ1-2	TRBV28	CASRGGAGKGYTF	TGTGCCAGCAGGGGGGGGGCAGGAAAAGGCTACACCTTC
TRBD2	TRBJ2-3	TRBV19	CASSQTSGRSDTQYF	TGTGCCAGTAGTCAGACTAGCGGGAGGTCAGATACGCAGTATTTT
NA	TRBJ2-5	TRBV3-1/TRBV3-2	CASSPWGGGQETQYF	TGTGCCAGCAGCCCTTGGGGAGGGGGCCAAGAGACCCAGTACTTC
NA	TRBJ2-7	TRBV19	CATRGQTYEQYF	TGTGCCACCAGAGGACAGACCTACGAGCAGTACTTC
NA	TRBJ1-1	TRBV9	CASRRGVNTEAFF	TGTGCCAGCAGACGGGGGGTGAACACTGAAGCTTTCTTT
NA	TRBJ1-2	TRBV14	CASSLQTNTYGYTF	TGTGCCAGCAGCCTCCAGACAAATACCTATGGCTACACCTTC
TRBD1	TRBJ2-3	TRBV28	CTYRGPHKWGRDTQYF	TGTACGTACAGGGGGCCCCACAAGTGGGGGAGAGATACGCAGTATTTT
NA	TRBJ2-1	TRBV2	CASSQGAGIPYNEQFF	TGTGCCAGCAGCCAAGGGGCGGGAATACCATACAATGAGCAGTTCTTC
TRBD1	TRBJ1-1	TRBV6-1	CASSEDRGVGAFF	TGTGCCAGCAGTGAGGACAGGGGAGTTGGGGCTTTCTTT